A single sample gave rise to the 30 T cell receptor beta chains below, sequenced in a study of T cells after yellow fever vaccination. TCRdb passed the 5' RACE reads through MiXCR, listing each CDR3 protein once. Altogether approximately 70,000 distinct CDR3 sequences are present, 6.5% being singletons, with the ten largest covering roughly 35%. The sample was CD8+ T cells sorted from PBMCs, taken about 49 days after the first yellow fever vaccination. The receptors derive from a man aged 18 to 29 who received the YFV17D yellow fever vaccine.

This clonotype showed up just a few times. This chain uses TRBV5-6 with TRBJ2-7; no reliable D call. Trimming stripped 1 base from V and 0 bases from J, with 5 bases between. The CDR3 totals 13 residues. Germline CDR1 reads SGHDT; CDR2 reads YYEEEE. CDR3 region: CASSLRDSYEQYF. CDR3 DNA: TGTGCCAGCAGCTTGAGAGACTCCTACGAGCAGTACTTC. Using reference TRBV5-6 and TRBJ2-7 for the parts outside the CDR3, the full variable domain is DAGVTQSPTHLIKTRGQQVTLRCSPKSGHDTVSWYQQALGQGPQFIFQYYEEEERQRGNFPDRFSGHQFPNYSSELNVNALLLGDSALYLCASSLRDSYEQYFGPGTRLTVT.

This clonotype appeared many times. The rearrangement links TRBV20-1 to TRBJ2-3, with 8 bases identical to TRBD1. The J segment lost 4 bases and the V segment lost 0 bases, leaving 6 bases of the junction unmatched. The CDR3 totals 15 residues. Looked up from germline, CDR1 is DFQATT and CDR2 is SNEGSKA (reference sequence). CDR3 residues: CSARDPDRGSDTQYF. Here the CDR3 DNA reads TGCAGTGCTAGAGATCCCGACAGGGGTTCAGATACGCAGTATTTT.

This clonotype was seen a handful of times. The chain recombines TRBV7-8 with TRBJ2-2; 7 bases line up with TRBD2. From germline, CDR1 is SGHVS and CDR2 FQNEAQ. The V segment lost 3 bases and the J segment 4 bases; nucleotides outside the gene matches: 8. This CDR3 comprises 16 residues. As DNA, the CDR3 is TGTGCCAGCAGCTTTTCGGCGCAGCGGGGCACCGGGGAGCTGTTTTTT. Encoded protein: CASSFSAQRGTGELFF. Combining the CDR3 with reference TRBV7-8 and TRBJ2-2 gives the whole variable domain GAGVSQSPRYKVAKRGQDVALRCDPISGHVSLFWYQQALGQGPEFLTYFQNEAQLDKSGLPSDRFFAERPEGSVSTLKIQRTQQEDSAVYLCASSFSAQRGTGELFFGEGSRLTVL.

This clonotype has a handful of counts. The V gene is TRBV6-5, the J gene TRBJ1-5, with D unresolved. This CDR3 has 14 amino acids. V gave up 4 bases and J gave up 4 bases, with 11 bases separating them. Looked up from germline, CDR1 is MNHEY and CDR2 is SVGAGI. Written as DNA, the CDR3 is TGTGCCAGCAGTTCCGTTAGACGTAATCAGCCCCAGCATTTT. Translation gives CASSSVRRNQPQHF.

This clonotype occurred a few times. V is TRBV5-1 and J is TRBJ2-1, with 11 bases aligning to TRBD2. The germline V gene encodes CDR1 SGHRS and CDR2 YFSETQ. This CDR3 has 17 residues. After removal of 2 bases from V and 1 base from J, the junction contained 5 bases not matched to a gene. CDR3 sequence: CASSFTLAGGSYNEQFF. The CDR3 DNA is TGCGCCAGCAGCTTTACCCTAGCGGGGGGATCCTACAATGAGCAGTTCTTC.

This clonotype was detected many times. V and J are TRBV27 and TRBJ2-3, with no clear D. The CDR3 contains 13 residues. Between the trimmed V and J ends, which lost 3 bases and 4 bases, there was a span of 8 bases. CDR1 and CDR2 from the germline V gene are MNHEY and SMNVEV (reference sequence). As DNA, the CDR3 is TGTGCCAGCAGTTTTTATAATGCAGATACGCAGTATTTT. This gives the protein CASSFYNADTQYF.

The rearrangement joins TRBV7-8 to TRBJ2-3; 11 bases are shared with TRBD2. The V segment lost 8 bases and the J segment 1 base; nucleotides outside the gene matches: 8. Germline values: CDR1 SGHVS, CDR2 FQNEAQ. The CDR3 spans 16 residues. This CDR3 is CASEPPGLAGTDTQYF. The CDR3 nucleotides are TGTGCCAGCGAACCCCCGGGACTAGCGGGCACAGATACGCAGTATTTT.

The sample holds many counts of this clonotype. This chain joins TRBV12-3 or TRBV12-4 and TRBJ1-2; 8 bases align to TRBD1. The V and J ends lost 7 bases and 8 bases, in that order; junction bases with no gene match: 6. This CDR3 is 12 amino acids long. DNA of the CDR3: TGTGCCAGCAACCAGGGGGCGAACGGCTACACCTTC. Translated, it gives CASNQGANGYTF.

The chain links TRBV7-9 to TRBJ2-7; D might be TRBD1 (5 bases). V was shortened by 2 bases and J by 7 bases, with 12 bases between the two germline ends. Looked up from germline, CDR1 is SEHNR and CDR2 is FQNEAQ (reference sequence). This CDR3 has 13 residues. The CDR3 bases are TGTGCCAGCAGCTTAAACCAGGGTTGGGAGCAGTACTTC. Protein product: CASSLNQGWEQYF.

This clonotype was seen at least ten times. DNA for the CDR3: TGTGCCAGCAGTGATGGCCCGGGGGCCTTGAATGAGCAGTTCTTC. As protein: CASSDGPGALNEQFF. J is TRBJ2-1 and V is TRBV6-4; either TRBD1 or TRBD2 may fit D (6 bases each). This CDR3 has 15 amino acids. CDR1 MRHNA and CDR2 SNTAGT come from the germline V gene. V was cut by 3 bases and J by 7 bases, with 16 bases left in between.

This clonotype was counted a few times. The chain is built from TRBV27 and TRBJ2-1; D is unclear. CDR3 length: 14 residues. Germline CDR1 reads MNHEY; CDR2 reads SMNVEV (reference sequence). The V gene lost 2 bases and the J gene lost 5 bases, with 10 bases spanning the gap. CDR3 sequence (DNA): TGTGCCAGCAGTTTAATGTTGTCGAACAATGAGCAGTTCTTC. Translating it yields CASSLMLSNNEQFF.

This clonotype was recorded at least ten times. V usage is TRBV29-1 and J usage is TRBJ2-1; D gene unclear. CDR3 length: 12 amino acids. V was shortened by 0 bases and J by 5 bases, with 5 bases between the two germline ends. The germline V gene has CDR1 SQVTM and CDR2 ANQGSEA. The CDR3, as DNA: TGCAGCGTTGAAGACCGAGACAATGAGCAGTTCTTC. It is translated as CSVEDRDNEQFF.

This clonotype was counted at least ten times. The chain links TRBV5-1 to TRBJ2-1; 8 bases are a match to TRBD1. V shed 4 bases, J shed 7 bases, and the junction held 7 bases outside the gene matches. This CDR3 comprises 14 residues. The germline V gene encodes CDR1 SGHRS and CDR2 YFSETQ. CDR3 DNA: TGCGCCAGCAGCGTGGGACAGGCGGGGAATGAGCAGTTCTTC. Amino acid sequence: CASSVGQAGNEQFF.

This clonotype was counted many times. The chain links TRBV11-2 to TRBJ2-2; no clear D gene. Deletions cut 3 bases from V and 9 bases from J, with 2 bases between. The CDR3 extends over 10 amino acids. Germline CDR1 and CDR2: SGHAT and FQNNGV. CDR3 DNA: TGTGCCAGCAGCTTCCGGGAGCTGTTTTTT. Protein product: CASSFRELFF.

V gene TRBV6-1 combines with J gene TRBJ1-2; 7 nucleotides agree with TRBD1. CDR1 is MNHNS, CDR2 SASEGT, per germline. Trimming cost V 5 bases and J 0 bases; bases outside gene matches: 9. The CDR3 covers 16 residues. The CDR3 loop reads CASSPTPGQANYGYTF. Here the CDR3 DNA reads TGTGCCAGCAGTCCAACTCCCGGACAGGCTAACTATGGCTACACCTTC.

Many counts were recorded for this clonotype. The V gene is TRBV9, the J gene TRBJ2-3, with 8 bases identical to TRBD2. CDR1 and CDR2 from the germline V gene are SGDLS and YYNGEE. The CDR3 is 16 amino acids. Trimming removed 4 bases from V and 4 bases from J; junction bases left unmatched: 11. The CDR3 region has the DNA TGTGCCAGCAGCTTATCCGGGGGGGCCGAGGCAGATACGCAGTATTTT. It specifies CASSLSGGAEADTQYF.

Of note for this clonotype: Relative to the germline gene, one junction end is altered; a read error may explain this. The gene calls are TRBV7-7 and TRBJ2-5; 9 bases fit TRBD1. The CDR3 covers 15 residues. Germline lookup yields CDR1 SSHAT and CDR2 FNYEAQ (reference sequence). The CDR3, as DNA: TGTGCTAGCAGCTTAGGGGACAGGGATCGGGAGACCCAGTACTTC. Its protein is CASSLGDRDRETQYF.

There are many counts of this clonotype. This chain joins TRBV6-1 and TRBJ2-5, with 12 positions matching TRBD2. CDR1 is MNHNS, CDR2 SASEGT, per germline. The ends lost 6 bases at V and 4 bases at J; junction bases unmatched: 6. This CDR3 has 15 residues. The CDR3 region is CASSELAGGSETQYF. The CDR3 DNA sequence: TGTGCCAGCAGCGAACTAGCGGGGGGATCAGAGACCCAGTACTTC.

This clonotype was found a few times. The chain joins TRBV6-1 to TRBJ1-1, with unresolved D. The V and J ends lost 3 bases and 0 bases respectively, with 14 bases between them. CDR3 length equals 16 residues. Germline V CDR1 and CDR2: MNHNS, SASEGT. CDR3 bases: TGTGCCAGCAGTGAGGGGTCCGGGATAATGAACACTGAAGCTTTCTTT. It encodes CASSEGSGIMNTEAFF.

The CDR3: CASSLVAGGSNTGELFF. The CDR3 nucleotides read TGTGCCAGCAGTTTAGTAGCGGGGGGATCGAACACCGGGGAGCTGTTTTTT. This sequence joins TRBV12-3 or TRBV12-4 and TRBJ2-2, with 10 bases that match TRBD2. The V and J ends lost 1 base and 0 bases, in that order; junction bases with no gene match: 2. This CDR3 comprises 17 residues.

This clonotype was found many times. CDR3 amino acids: CATSASTADEQFF. The CDR3 DNA follows: TGTGCCACGAGCGCCTCTACAGCCGATGAGCAGTTCTTC. The chain employs TRBV15 and TRBJ2-1; no definite D call. Germline V lookup: CDR1 LNHNV, CDR2 YYDKDF (reference sequence). The CDR3 sequence is 13 residues long. V lost 9 bases and J 8 bases, leaving 17 bases between the germline ends.

The V gene is TRBV10-3, the J gene TRBJ2-7, with 11 bases matching TRBD2. Germline lookup yields CDR1 ENHRY and CDR2 SYGVKD. The CDR3 runs 17 residues. The CDR3 nucleotides are TGTACCTTCAGTTTAACGGGACTAGCGGCCGTCACCTACGAGCAGTACTTC. Residues: CTFSLTGLAAVTYEQYF.

In this sample, this clonotype turned up many times. The chain uses TRBV7-9 and TRBJ1-2; possible D gene TRBD1, 5 bases. V lost 3 bases, J lost 4 bases, and 15 bases lay in between. CDR3 length equals 15 residues. The germline V gene encodes CDR1 SEHNR and CDR2 FQNEAQ (reference sequence). CDR3 bases: TGTGCCAGCAGCTTTTCCGACTGGGGCCGCTATGGCTACACCTTC. It codes for CASSFSDWGRYGYTF.

The chain couples TRBV5-1 to TRBJ1-1; no clear D gene. CDR1 and CDR2 from the germline V gene are SGHRS and YFSETQ. The CDR3 is made up of 13 amino acids. V was cut by 3 bases and J by 1 base, with 7 bases left in between. CDR3 in amino acids: CASSWLGNTEAFF. In nucleotides, the CDR3 is TGCGCCAGCAGCTGGCTGGGGAACACTGAAGCTTTCTTT.

In this sample, this clonotype turned up many times. J is TRBJ1-5 and V is TRBV12-3 or TRBV12-4; D is perhaps TRBD1 (6 bases). V lost 4 bases and J 3 bases, leaving 10 bases between the germline ends. This CDR3 has 14 amino acids. The CDR3 nucleotides are TGTGCCAGCAGTTCTCAGGGGATCAATCAGCCCCAGCATTTT. Translating gives CASSSQGINQPQHF.

This clonotype appeared many times. This rearrangement joins TRBV15 to TRBJ2-3; 8 nucleotides match TRBD1. V shed 0 bases, J shed 6 bases, and the junction held 5 bases outside the gene matches. The CDR3 runs 15 residues. Germline CDR1 and CDR2: LNHNV and YYDKDF (reference sequence). The CDR3 loop is CATSRDRGLPDTQYF. The CDR3 DNA sequence: TGTGCCACCAGCAGAGACAGGGGGCTCCCGGATACGCAGTATTTT.

The sample holds many counts of this clonotype. The chain combines TRBV7-6 with TRBJ2-2; maybe TRBD2 (6 bases). The CDR3 loop spans 14 amino acids. The V end was cut by 2 bases, the J end by 7 bases, with 11 bases between. Germline V gene sequence: CDR1 SGHVS, CDR2 FNYEAQ. In DNA, the CDR3 is TGTGCCAGCAGCTTATTTCCGGGGGACGGGGAGCTGTTTTTT. Translation: CASSLFPGDGELFF.

This clonotype was detected many times. The rearrangement joins TRBV5-1 to TRBJ2-3, with D unclear. The germline CDR1 and CDR2 sequences are SGHRS and YFSETQ. Trimming stripped 4 bases from V and 4 bases from J, with 10 bases between. This CDR3 is 13 amino acids long. The CDR3 coding sequence is TGCGCCAGCAGCGATCCAGTCCCAGATACGCAGTATTTT. Translated: CASSDPVPDTQYF.

This clonotype was counted ten times or more. The gene calls are TRBV5-5 and TRBJ2-3, with 9 bases aligning to TRBD1. CDR3 size: 15 residues. Germline-derived CDR1 and CDR2 are SGHKS and YYEKEE (reference sequence). The V and J ends lost 2 bases and 6 bases, in that order; junction bases with no gene match: 7. CDR3 nucleotides: TGTGCCAGCAGCTTCCCACAGGGGGCAGGCGATACGCAGTATTTT. This translates into CASSFPQGAGDTQYF.

V is TRBV12-3 or TRBV12-4 and J is TRBJ2-3; TRBD1 or TRBD2 may be the D gene (5 bases each). The V end lost 8 bases, the J end lost 0 bases, and 6 bases lay between the germline ends. There are 12 residues in the CDR3. CDR3 DNA: TGTGCCAGCGGGACGAGCACAGATACGCAGTATTTT. Amino acid sequence: CASGTSTDTQYF.